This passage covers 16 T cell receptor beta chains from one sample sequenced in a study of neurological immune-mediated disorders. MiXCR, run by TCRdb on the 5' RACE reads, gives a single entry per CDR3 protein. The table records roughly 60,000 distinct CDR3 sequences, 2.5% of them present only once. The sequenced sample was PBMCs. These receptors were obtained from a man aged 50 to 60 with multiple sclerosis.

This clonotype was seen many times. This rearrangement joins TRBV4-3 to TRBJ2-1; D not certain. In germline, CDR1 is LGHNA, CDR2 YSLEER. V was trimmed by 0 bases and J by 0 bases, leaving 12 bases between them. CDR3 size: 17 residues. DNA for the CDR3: TGCGCCAGCAGCCAAGAACATGTTCCCAGCTCCTACAATGAGCAGTTCTTC. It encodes CASSQEHVPSSYNEQFF.

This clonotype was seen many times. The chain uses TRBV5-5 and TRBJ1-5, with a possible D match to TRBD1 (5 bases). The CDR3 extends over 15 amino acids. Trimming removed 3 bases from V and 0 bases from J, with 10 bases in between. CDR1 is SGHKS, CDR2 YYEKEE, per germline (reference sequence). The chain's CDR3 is CASSSWGSSNQPQHF. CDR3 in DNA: TGTGCCAGCAGCTCGTGGGGGTCTAGCAATCAGCCCCAGCATTTT.

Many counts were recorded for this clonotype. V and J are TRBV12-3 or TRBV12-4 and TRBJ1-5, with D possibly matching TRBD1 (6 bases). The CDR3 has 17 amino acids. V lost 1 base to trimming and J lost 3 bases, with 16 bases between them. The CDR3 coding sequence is TGTGCCAGCAGTTTAGAGCCGGGGGGGCTTGCCAATCAGCCCCAGCATTTT. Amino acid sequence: CASSLEPGGLANQPQHF.

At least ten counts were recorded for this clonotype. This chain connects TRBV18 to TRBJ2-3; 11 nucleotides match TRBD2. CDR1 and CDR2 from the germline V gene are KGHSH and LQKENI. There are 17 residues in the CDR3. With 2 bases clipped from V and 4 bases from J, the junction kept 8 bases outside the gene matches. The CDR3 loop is CASSPTSGGLLADTQYF. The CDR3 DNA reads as TGTGCCAGCTCACCAACTAGCGGGGGCCTCCTCGCAGATACGCAGTATTTT.

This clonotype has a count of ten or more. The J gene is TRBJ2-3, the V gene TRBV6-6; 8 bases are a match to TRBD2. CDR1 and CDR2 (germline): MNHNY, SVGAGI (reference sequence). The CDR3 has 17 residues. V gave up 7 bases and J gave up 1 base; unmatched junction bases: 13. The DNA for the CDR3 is TGTGCCAGCACCGCCAGGGCGGGGGGTCGGGGCACAGATACGCAGTATTTT. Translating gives CASTARAGGRGTDTQYF.

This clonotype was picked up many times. CDR3 nucleotide sequence: TGTGCCAGTAGTACCCGGACAGAAAACACCGGGGAGCTGTTTTTT. Its protein product is CASSTRTENTGELFF. The V and J genes are TRBV19 and TRBJ2-2; possible D gene TRBD1, 6 bases. In germline, CDR1 is LNHDA, CDR2 SQIVND (reference sequence). This CDR3 contains 15 residues. With 4 bases removed from V and 2 bases from J, the gap between germline ends came to 11 bases. Filled out from reference TRBV19 and TRBJ2-2, the complete variable domain reads DGGITQSPKYLFRKEGQNVTLSCEQNLNHDAMYWYRQDPGQGLRLIYYSQIVNDFQKGDIAEGYSVSREKKESFPLTVTSAQKNPTAFYLCASSTRTENTGELFFGEGSRLTVL.

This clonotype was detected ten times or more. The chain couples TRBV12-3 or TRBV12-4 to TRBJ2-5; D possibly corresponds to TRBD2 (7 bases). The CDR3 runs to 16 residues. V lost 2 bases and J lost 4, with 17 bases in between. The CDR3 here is CASSLWAGAWGETQYF. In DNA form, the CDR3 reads TGTGCCAGCAGTTTATGGGCGGGGGCCTGGGGAGAGACCCAGTACTTC.

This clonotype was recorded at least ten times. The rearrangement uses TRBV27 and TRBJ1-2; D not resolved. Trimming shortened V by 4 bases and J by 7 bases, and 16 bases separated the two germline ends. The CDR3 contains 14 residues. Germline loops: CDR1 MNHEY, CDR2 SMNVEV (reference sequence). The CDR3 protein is CASSSATVSGGYTF. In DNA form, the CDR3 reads TGTGCCAGCAGTTCAGCTACAGTGTCGGGTGGCTACACCTTC.

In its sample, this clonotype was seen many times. The CDR3 loop is CASSQDGVGNTIYF. CDR3 DNA: TGTGCCAGCAGCCAAGATGGAGTTGGAAACACCATATATTTT. This chain joins TRBV4-2 and TRBJ1-3, with D unclear. The CDR3 loop spans 14 amino acids. Trimming stripped 0 bases from V and 3 bases from J, with 6 bases between. Germline V gives CDR1 LGHNA, CDR2 YNFKEQ.

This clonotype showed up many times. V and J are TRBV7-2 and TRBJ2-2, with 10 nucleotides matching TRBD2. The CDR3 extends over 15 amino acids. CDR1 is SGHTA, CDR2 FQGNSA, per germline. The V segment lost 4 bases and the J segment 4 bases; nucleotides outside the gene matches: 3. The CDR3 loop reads CASSSASGGTGELFF. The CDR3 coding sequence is TGTGCCAGCAGCTCGGCTAGCGGGGGCACCGGGGAGCTGTTTTTT.

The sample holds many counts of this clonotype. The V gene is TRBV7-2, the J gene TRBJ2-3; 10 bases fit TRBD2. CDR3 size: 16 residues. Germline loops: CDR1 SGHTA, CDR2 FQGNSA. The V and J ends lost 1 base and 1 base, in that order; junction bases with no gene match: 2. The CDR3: CASSLELAGGTDTQYF. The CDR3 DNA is TGTGCCAGCAGCTTAGAGCTAGCGGGGGGCACAGATACGCAGTATTTT.

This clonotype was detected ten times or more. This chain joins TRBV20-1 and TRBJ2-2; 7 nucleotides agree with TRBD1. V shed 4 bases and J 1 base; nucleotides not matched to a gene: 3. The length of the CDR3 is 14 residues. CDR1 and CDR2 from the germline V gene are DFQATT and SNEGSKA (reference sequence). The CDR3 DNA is TGCAGTGCTAAGGGGACAGTGAACACCGGGGAGCTGTTTTTT. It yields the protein CSAKGTVNTGELFF.

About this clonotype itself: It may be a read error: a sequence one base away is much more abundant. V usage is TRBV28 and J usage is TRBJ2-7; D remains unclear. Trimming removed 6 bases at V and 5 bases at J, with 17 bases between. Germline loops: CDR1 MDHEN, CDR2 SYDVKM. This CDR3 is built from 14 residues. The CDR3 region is CASRSTTAYDEQYF. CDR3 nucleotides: TGTGCCAGCAGATCGACCACCGCGTACGACGAGCAGTACTTC.

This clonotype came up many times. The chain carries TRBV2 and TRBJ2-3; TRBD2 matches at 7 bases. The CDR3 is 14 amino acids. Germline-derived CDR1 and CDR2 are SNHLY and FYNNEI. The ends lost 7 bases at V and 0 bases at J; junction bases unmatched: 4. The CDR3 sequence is CASKYGGSTDTQYF. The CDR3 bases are TGTGCCAGCAAGTACGGGGGGAGCACAGATACGCAGTATTTT.

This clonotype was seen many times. The CDR3 sequence is CASSLVPGQGVNEQFF. The CDR3 nucleotides are TGTGCCAGCAGCTTAGTACCGGGACAGGGGGTCAATGAGCAGTTCTTC. This chain connects TRBV7-2 to TRBJ2-1; 11 nucleotides agree with TRBD1. Germline CDR1 SGHTA, CDR2 FQGNSA. The CDR3 contains 16 residues. V shed 1 base, J shed 6 bases, and the junction held 5 bases outside the gene matches.

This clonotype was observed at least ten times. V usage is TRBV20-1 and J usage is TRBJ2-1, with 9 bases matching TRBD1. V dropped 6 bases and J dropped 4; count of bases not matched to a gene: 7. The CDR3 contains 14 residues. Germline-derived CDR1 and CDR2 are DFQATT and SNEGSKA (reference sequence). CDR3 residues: CSALRDRAYNEQFF. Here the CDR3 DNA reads TGCAGTGCACTCCGGGACAGGGCTTACAATGAGCAGTTCTTC.